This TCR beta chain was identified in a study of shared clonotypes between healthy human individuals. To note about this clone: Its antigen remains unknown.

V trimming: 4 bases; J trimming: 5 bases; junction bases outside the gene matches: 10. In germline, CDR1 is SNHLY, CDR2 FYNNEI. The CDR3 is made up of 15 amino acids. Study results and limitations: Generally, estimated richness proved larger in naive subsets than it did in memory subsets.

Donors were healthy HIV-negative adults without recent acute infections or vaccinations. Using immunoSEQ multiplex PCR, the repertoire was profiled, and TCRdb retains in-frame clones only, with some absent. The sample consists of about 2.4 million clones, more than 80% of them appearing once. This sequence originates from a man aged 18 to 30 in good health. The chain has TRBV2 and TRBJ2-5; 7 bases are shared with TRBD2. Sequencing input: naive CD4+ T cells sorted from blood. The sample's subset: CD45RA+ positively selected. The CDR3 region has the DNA TGTGCCAGCAGTGTCCAGCGGGACCTTTGGGAGACCCAGTACTTC. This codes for CASSVQRDLWETQYF.